What follows are 25 T cell receptor beta chains derived from one specimen sequenced in a study of T cell responses to AZD1222 COVID-19 vaccine. This table comes from immunoSEQ multiplex PCR, and its TCRdb copy is limited to in-frame clones, with some not included. The sample contains around 50,000 clones, about 80% of which appear only once. The source was peripheral blood, collected on day 0 of AZD1222 vaccination. The receptors were sampled from an adult in good health.

This chain joins TRBV18 and TRBJ2-1; D tentatively fits TRBD1 or TRBD2 (5 bases each). V lost 5 bases and J lost 8, with 16 bases in between. CDR3 size: 14 residues. CDR1 is KGHSH and CDR2 is LQKENI in the germline V gene. The CDR3 DNA sequence: TGTGCCAGCTCAGGGGGAGCAAGAACTTATGAGCAGTTCTTC. As protein: CASSGGARTYEQFF.

V is TRBV13 and J is TRBJ1-1; D possibly corresponds to TRBD1 (6 bases). Trimming shortened V by 2 bases and J by 10 bases, and 20 bases separated the two germline ends. This CDR3 region has 15 residues. The germline gives CDR1 PRHDT, CDR2 FYEKMQ (reference sequence). This chain's CDR3 is CASSLSVGTNAAAFF. The CDR3 nucleotides read TGTGCCAGCAGCTTAAGCGTAGGGACAAACGCCGCAGCTTTCTTT.

This chain links TRBV4-2 with TRBJ1-5; 7 nucleotides agree with TRBD1. This CDR3 contains 16 residues. From germline, CDR1 is LGHNA and CDR2 YNFKEQ. V shed 3 bases and J 6 bases; nucleotides not matched to a gene: 11. CDR3 protein: CASSHTQTGEGQPQHF. The CDR3 coding sequence is TGTGCCAGCAGCCACACCCAAACAGGGGAGGGTCAGCCCCAGCATTTT.

The chain combines TRBV11-3 with TRBJ2-7; 7 bases align to TRBD2. V shed 3 bases, J shed 3 bases, and the junction held 5 bases outside the gene matches. This CDR3 is built from 14 residues. CDR1 and CDR2 from the germline V gene are SGHNT and YENEEA. As DNA, the CDR3 is TGTGCCAGCAGCTTTTACGGGGAGGGCTACGAGCAGTACTTC. Translating gives CASSFYGEGYEQYF.

The chain joins TRBV28 to TRBJ1-3; D might be TRBD1 (5 bases). Trimming removed 1 base at V and 4 bases at J, with 14 bases between. The CDR3 is made up of 16 amino acids. Looked up from germline, CDR1 is MDHEN and CDR2 is SYDVKM. The CDR3 loop reads CASSLLGASEGNTIYF. The CDR3 DNA is TGTGCCAGCAGTTTATTAGGGGCATCAGAAGGAAACACCATATATTTT.

The rearrangement uses TRBV5-1 and TRBJ1-2; 8 bases fit TRBD1. Per germline, CDR1 SGHRS and CDR2 YFSETQ. The CDR3 loop spans 14 amino acids. Trimming cost V 2 bases and J 1 base; bases outside gene matches: 1. CDR3: CASSFGQGNYGYTF. The CDR3 region has the DNA TGCGCCAGCAGCTTCGGACAGGGTAACTATGGCTACACCTTC. Filled out from reference TRBV5-1 and TRBJ1-2, the complete variable domain reads KAGVTQTPRYLIKTRGQQVTLSCSPISGHRSVSWYQQTPGQGLQFLFEYFSETQRNKGNFPGRFSGRQFSNSRSEMNVSTLELGDSALYLCASSFGQGNYGYTFGSGTRLTVV.

The chain uses TRBV11-2 and TRBJ2-3, with TRBD1 matching over 7 bases. CDR1 is SGHAT and CDR2 is FQNNGV in the germline V gene. CDR3 size: 17 residues. The J segment lost 2 bases and the V segment lost 5 bases, leaving 13 bases of the junction unmatched. The CDR3 DNA is TGTGCCAGCAGCACACTGCCGGGACAGCGTTACACAGATACGCAGTATTTT. This translates into CASSTLPGQRYTDTQYF.

This rearrangement joins TRBV6-1 to TRBJ1-4, with D uncertain. Germline V gene data show CDR1 as MNHNS and CDR2 as SASEGT. The V end was cut by 1 base, the J end by 5 bases, with 8 bases between. This CDR3 has 14 amino acids. The CDR3, as DNA: TGTGCCAGCAGTGAAGAACTGAGGAATGAAAAACTGTTTTTT. It translates to CASSEELRNEKLFF.

This clone was seen a few times. In DNA form, the CDR3 reads TGTGCCAGCAGCTTCTCTAGCGGGGAGCGCCACGAGCAGTACTTC. Protein: CASSFSSGERHEQYF. V gene TRBV7-2 combines with J gene TRBJ2-7, with 9 bases aligning to TRBD2. The CDR3 has 15 amino acids. The J segment lost 5 bases and the V segment lost 3 bases, leaving 8 bases of the junction unmatched. Germline CDR1 reads SGHTA; CDR2 reads FQGNSA.

The rearrangement uses TRBV19 and TRBJ1-5, with D unclear. Germline CDR1 LNHDA, CDR2 SQIVND (reference sequence). The V gene lost 4 bases and the J gene lost 7 bases, with 17 bases spanning the gap. The CDR3 contains 15 residues. The DNA of the CDR3 is TGTGCCAGTAGTACCGCAGGCATGTTAGGGCAGCCCCAGCATTTT. Encoded protein: CASSTAGMLGQPQHF.

The chain couples TRBV14 to TRBJ1-3; the D is unclear. The CDR3 extends over 16 amino acids. Deletions cut 0 bases from V and 0 bases from J, with 9 bases between. CDR1 and CDR2 (germline): SGHDN, FVKESK. The CDR3 DNA reads TGTGCCAGCAGCCAAGATCTGATGATCTCTGGAAACACCATATATTTT. The encoded protein is CASSQDLMISGNTIYF.

V gene TRBV6-5 combines with J gene TRBJ2-7; 10 bases map to TRBD2. Trimming cost V 6 bases and J 3 bases; bases outside gene matches: 5. CDR1 and CDR2 (germline): MNHEY, SVGAGI. The CDR3 is made up of 14 amino acids. CDR3: CASRRGTSDYEQYF. CDR3 nucleotide sequence: TGTGCCAGCAGACGAGGGACTAGCGACTACGAGCAGTACTTC.

J is TRBJ2-6 and V is TRBV4-3; tentative D call: TRBD1 (6 bases). V gave up 1 base and J gave up 1 base, with 11 bases separating them. From germline, CDR1 is LGHNA and CDR2 YSLEER. This CDR3 comprises 17 residues. This chain's CDR3 is CASSQGTERSGANVLTF. The DNA of the CDR3 is TGCGCCAGCAGCCAAGGGACAGAAAGATCTGGGGCCAACGTCCTGACTTTC.

The chain recombines TRBV18 with TRBJ2-5; TRBD2 matches at 13 bases. This CDR3 comprises 15 residues. Germline V lookup: CDR1 KGHSH, CDR2 LQKENI. V trimming: 5 bases; J trimming: 2 bases; junction bases outside the gene matches: 2. The CDR3 protein is CASSKGLAGQETQYF. As DNA, the CDR3 is TGTGCCAGCTCAAAGGGACTAGCGGGGCAAGAGACCCAGTACTTC.

The rearrangement links TRBV5-1 to TRBJ2-1, with 9 bases that match TRBD1. The germline CDR1 and CDR2 sequences are SGHRS and YFSETQ. The junction had 1 base not matched to a gene; V was cut back by 4 bases and J by 2 bases. The CDR3 runs 14 residues. CDR3 coding DNA: TGCGCCAGCAGCCGGGACAGGGCCTACAATGAGCAGTTCTTC. It specifies CASSRDRAYNEQFF.

The chain is built from TRBV2 and TRBJ2-1; D gene ambiguous. There are 13 residues in the CDR3. Germline V gene lookup returns CDR1 SNHLY and CDR2 FYNNEI. V was cut by 7 bases and J by 9 bases, with 16 bases left in between. The CDR3 nucleotides read TGTGCCAGCACTTCTGTAAACGCCGGTGAGCAGTTCTTC. Its translation is CASTSVNAGEQFF.

The chain recombines TRBV19 with TRBJ2-2; D is undetermined. This CDR3 has 15 residues. Trimming stripped 5 bases from V and 2 bases from J, with 12 bases between. The V gene's germline CDR1 is LNHDA and CDR2 SQIVND (reference sequence). CDR3 amino acids: CASSDRALNTGELFF. As DNA, the CDR3 is TGTGCCAGTAGTGATCGGGCCCTCAACACCGGGGAGCTGTTTTTT.

This clone was counted only a few times. The V gene is TRBV7-9, the J gene TRBJ1-2; TRBD1 might be the D (6 bases). Germline V gene lookup returns CDR1 SEHNR and CDR2 FQNEAQ (reference sequence). V was cut by 5 bases and J by 6 bases, with 19 bases left in between. The CDR3 length is 15 residues. CDR3 region: CASSLSPRGADGYTF. CDR3 in DNA: TGTGCCAGCAGCCTCTCCCCACGGGGGGCAGATGGCTACACCTTC.

V usage is TRBV7-8 and J usage is TRBJ2-1; a weak D match, TRBD2 (5 bases). Germline CDR1 and CDR2: SGHVS and FQNEAQ. This CDR3 is 13 amino acids long. V was shortened by 6 bases and J by 5 bases, with 11 bases between the two germline ends. Here the CDR3 reads CASRLGAHNEQFF. In nucleotides, the CDR3 is TGTGCCAGCAGGCTGGGAGCCCACAATGAGCAGTTCTTC.

The J gene is TRBJ1-4, the V gene TRBV6-5, with D possibly TRBD1 on 6 matching bases. The V end lost 7 bases, the J end lost 8 bases, and 14 bases lay between the germline ends. This CDR3 spans 13 amino acids. Germline V gene data show CDR1 as MNHEY and CDR2 as SVGAGI. CDR3 in amino acids: CASIRRRGEKLFF. CDR3 nucleotide sequence: TGTGCCAGCATCCGGCGCAGGGGCGAAAAACTGTTTTTT.

The chain couples TRBV7-2 to TRBJ2-7; 11 nucleotides line up with TRBD2. The V gene's germline CDR1 is SGHTA and CDR2 FQGNSA. Trimming removed 5 bases from V and 3 bases from J; junction bases left unmatched: 6. This CDR3 spans 15 amino acids. The CDR3 loop is CASSKRGTSGYEQYF. CDR3 sequence (DNA): TGTGCCAGCAGCAAAAGAGGGACTAGCGGCTACGAGCAGTACTTC.

The rearrangement uses TRBV7-8 and TRBJ1-2, with D uncertain. The CDR3 has 15 amino acids. V was pared by 5 bases and J by 0 bases, with 13 bases between. Germline V CDR1 and CDR2: SGHVS, FQNEAQ. The chain's CDR3 is CASSPDLIANYGYTF. CDR3 bases: TGTGCCAGCAGCCCAGACCTCATAGCTAACTATGGCTACACCTTC. Filled out from reference TRBV7-8 and TRBJ1-2, the complete variable domain reads GAGVSQSPRYKVAKRGQDVALRCDPISGHVSLFWYQQALGQGPEFLTYFQNEAQLDKSGLPSDRFFAERPEGSVSTLKIQRTQQEDSAVYLCASSPDLIANYGYTFGSGTRLTVV.

The V and J genes are TRBV9 and TRBJ2-3, with D hard to call. Trimming stripped 4 bases from V and 2 bases from J, with 8 bases between. Germline CDR1 SGDLS, CDR2 YYNGEE. CDR3 length equals 13 residues. In DNA form, the CDR3 reads TGTGCCAGCAGCCAGAGCCCCACAGATACGCAGTATTTT. Its translation: CASSQSPTDTQYF.

The V gene is TRBV21-1, the J gene TRBJ2-6; the tabulated D call, TRBD1, remains unverified against the DNA. TRBV21-1 is given as a pseudogene. The CDR3 has 15 amino acids. CDR3 DNA sequence: TGTGCCAGCAGCTTAAGGGGGTCCGGGGCCAACGTCCTGACTTTC. Its translation: CASSLRGSGANVLTF.

The chain links TRBV19 to TRBJ1-1; 7 bases are shared with TRBD1. V dropped 8 bases and J dropped 0; count of bases not matched to a gene: 3. The germline gives CDR1 LNHDA, CDR2 SQIVND (reference sequence). This CDR3 contains 13 residues. CDR3 sequence (DNA): TGTGCCAGTCGGGACAGAATGAACACTGAAGCTTTCTTT. Protein: CASRDRMNTEAFF. The entire variable domain, with the rest obtained from reference TRBV19 and TRBJ1-1, is as follows: DGGITQSPKYLFRKEGQNVTLSCEQNLNHDAMYWYRQDPGQGLRLIYYSQIVNDFQKGDIAEGYSVSREKKESFPLTVTSAQKNPTAFYLCASRDRMNTEAFFGQGTRLTVV.